The 10 T cell receptor beta chains listed next were all sequenced from one sample in a study of blood T cell repertoires in COVID-19. Measured with immunoSEQ multiplex PCR; TCRdb has only the in-frame clones, and not every one. This sample has approximately 42,000 clones; more than 75% occur once, and the top ten carry around 27%. Sequenced material: peripheral blood. Source of these receptors: a man at least 80 years old with acute or convalescent COVID-19.

The CDR3 loop is CASSIRIYNSPLHF. The DNA of the CDR3 is TGTGCCAGTAGTATCAGGATTTATAATTCACCCCTCCACTTT. The chain recombines TRBV19 with TRBJ1-6; no definite D call. V lost 3 bases, J lost 4 bases, and 7 bases lay in between. This CDR3 is 14 amino acids long. Germline V CDR1 and CDR2: LNHDA, SQIVND (reference sequence). Full variable domain (remainder filled in from reference TRBV19 and TRBJ1-6): DGGITQSPKYLFRKEGQNVTLSCEQNLNHDAMYWYRQDPGQGLRLIYYSQIVNDFQKGDIAEGYSVSREKKESFPLTVTSAQKNPTAFYLCASSIRIYNSPLHFGNGTRLTVT.

CDR3 nucleotide sequence: TGTGCCAGCAGCCAGGTTCAGGGGGGCCGTTGGAGCAATCAGCCCCAGCATTTT. This encodes CASSQVQGGRWSNQPQHF. The chain has TRBV28 and TRBJ1-5; the match to TRBD1 covers 7 bases. The length of the CDR3 is 18 residues. The germline gives CDR1 MDHEN, CDR2 SYDVKM. J lost 1 base, V lost 6 bases, and 15 bases had no gene match.

V is TRBV9 and J is TRBJ2-7; 7 nucleotides line up with TRBD2. The CDR3 covers 16 residues. V lost 0 bases, J lost 0 bases, and 6 bases stayed unmatched. CDR1 is SGDLS and CDR2 is YYNGEE in the germline V gene. The CDR3 protein is CASSVAAGRGSYEQYF. The CDR3 DNA reads as TGTGCCAGCAGCGTAGCAGCGGGGAGGGGCTCCTACGAGCAGTACTTC.

This clone was seen only a few times. This chain uses TRBV10-1 with TRBJ2-1; 8 positions match TRBD2. Germline trimming cut 5 bases from V and 9 bases from J; bases unmatched to any gene: 9. The CDR3 length is 14 residues. Per the germline V gene, CDR1 is WNHNN and CDR2 is SYGVQD (reference sequence). The CDR3 DNA follows: TGCGCCAGCAGTACCGGGACTAGTTTGGCTGAGCAGTTCTTC. It encodes CASSTGTSLAEQFF.

The rearrangement uses TRBV6-5 and TRBJ2-7, with 11 bases that match TRBD2. The CDR3 covers 15 residues. J was trimmed by 2 bases and V by 4 bases; bases with no gene match: 4. Germline V gives CDR1 MNHEY, CDR2 SVGAGI. Written as DNA, the CDR3 is TGTGCCAGCAGTTCAACTAGCGGGGGACCCTACGAGCAGTACTTC. It is translated as CASSSTSGGPYEQYF.

The J gene is TRBJ2-5, the V gene TRBV2, with D tentatively TRBD2 (5 bases). Germline assignment: CDR1 SNHLY and CDR2 FYNNEI. The CDR3 has 14 residues. Trimming cost V 7 bases and J 5 bases, with 17 bases left between them. Written as DNA, the CDR3 is TGTGCCAGCACCCCGGAGGCAGTTTTGGAGACCCAGTACTTC. It yields the protein CASTPEAVLETQYF.

V usage is TRBV27 and J usage is TRBJ2-7; 9 nucleotides line up with TRBD1. The CDR3 covers 14 residues. J lost 0 bases, V lost 8 bases, and 5 bases had no gene match. Germline lookup yields CDR1 MNHEY and CDR2 SMNVEV (reference sequence). The CDR3 protein is CASRDRASSYEQYF. CDR3 nucleotide sequence: TGTGCCAGCCGGGACAGGGCGAGCTCCTACGAGCAGTACTTC.

This clone was observed once. The J gene is TRBJ1-3, the V gene TRBV29-1, with D uncertain. The CDR3 runs 15 residues. Trimming removed 2 bases from V and 0 bases from J, with 11 bases in between. Looked up from germline, CDR1 is SQVTM and CDR2 is ANQGSEA. The chain's CDR3 is CSVEPLQASGNTIYF. Written as DNA, the CDR3 is TGCAGCGTTGAACCCTTGCAGGCCTCTGGAAACACCATATATTTT.

The genes are TRBV5-1 and TRBJ2-7; TRBD2 aligns across 8 bases. The CDR3 is 15 amino acids. With V trimmed by 0 bases and J by 1 base, 3 bases remained unmatched. Per the germline V gene, CDR1 is SGHRS and CDR2 is YFSETQ. CDR3 in amino acids: CASSLVSSGSYEQYF. The CDR3 coding sequence is TGCGCCAGCAGCTTGGTTTCTAGCGGGTCCTACGAGCAGTACTTC.

This clone showed up many times. The V call is TRBV11-3, the J call TRBJ2-7; a weak D match, TRBD1 (6 bases). Germline values: CDR1 SGHNT, CDR2 YENEEA. Trimming stripped 5 bases from V and 2 bases from J, with 13 bases between. The CDR3 has 14 residues. The CDR3 DNA is TGTGCCAGCAGCCAGAGAGGGGGAGCCTACGAGCAGTACTTC. Protein product: CASSQRGGAYEQYF.